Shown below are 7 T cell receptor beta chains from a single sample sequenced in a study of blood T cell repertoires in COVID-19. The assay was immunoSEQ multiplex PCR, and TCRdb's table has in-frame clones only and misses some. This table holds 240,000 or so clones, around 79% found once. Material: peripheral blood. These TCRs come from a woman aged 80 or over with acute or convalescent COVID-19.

The CDR3: CASSQGLAGYHPYEQYF. The CDR3 bases are TGTGCCAGCAGCCAAGGACTAGCGGGATATCACCCCTACGAGCAGTACTTC. The J gene is TRBJ2-7, the V gene TRBV14, with 11 bases identical to TRBD2. The junction had 7 bases not matched to a gene; V was cut back by 1 base and J by 2 bases. Germline CDR1 and CDR2: SGHDN and FVKESK. The CDR3 has 17 amino acids.

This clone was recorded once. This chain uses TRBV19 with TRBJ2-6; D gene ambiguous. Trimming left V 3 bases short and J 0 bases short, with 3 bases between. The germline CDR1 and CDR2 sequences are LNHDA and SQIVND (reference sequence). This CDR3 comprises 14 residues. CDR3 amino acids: CASSIRSGANVLTF. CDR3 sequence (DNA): TGTGCCAGTAGTATTCGCTCTGGGGCCAACGTCCTGACTTTC.

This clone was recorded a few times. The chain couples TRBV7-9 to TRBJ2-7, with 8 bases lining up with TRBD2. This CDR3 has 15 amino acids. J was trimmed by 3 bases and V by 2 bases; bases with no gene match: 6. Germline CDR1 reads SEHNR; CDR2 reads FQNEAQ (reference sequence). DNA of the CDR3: TGTGCCAGCAGCTTACAAAGCGGGAGCCTCTACGAGCAGTACTTC. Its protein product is CASSLQSGSLYEQYF. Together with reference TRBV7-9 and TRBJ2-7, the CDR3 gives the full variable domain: DTGVSQNPRHKITKRGQNVTFRCDPISEHNRLYWYRQTLGQGPEFLTYFQNEAQLEKSRLLSDRFSAERPKGSFSTLEIQRTEQGDSAMYLCASSLQSGSLYEQYFGPGTRLTVT.

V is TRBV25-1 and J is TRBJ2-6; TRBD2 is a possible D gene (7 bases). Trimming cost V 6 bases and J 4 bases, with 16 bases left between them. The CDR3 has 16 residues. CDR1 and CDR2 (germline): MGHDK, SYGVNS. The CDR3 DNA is TGTGCCAGCAGCCGTACCGGGGGGCTGGGGGCCAACGTCCTGACTTTC. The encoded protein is CASSRTGGLGANVLTF.

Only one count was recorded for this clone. As DNA, the CDR3 is TGCGCCAGCAGCCTTCGGACAGGGGGCGCGACTGGGGCCAACGTCCTGACTTTC. Encoded protein: CASSLRTGGATGANVLTF. The chain uses TRBV4-1 and TRBJ2-6, with 11 bases identical to TRBD1. CDR1 and CDR2 from the germline V gene are MGHRA and YSYEKL. Trimming at V came to 4 bases and at J to 2 bases, leaving 7 bases not matched to a gene. The CDR3 sequence is 18 residues long.

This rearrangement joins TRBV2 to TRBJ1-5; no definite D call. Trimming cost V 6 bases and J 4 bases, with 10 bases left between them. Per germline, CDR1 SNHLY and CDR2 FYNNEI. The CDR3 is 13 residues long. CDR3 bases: TGTGCCAGCAGACCGGGAAGAAATCAGCCCCAGCATTTT. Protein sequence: CASRPGRNQPQHF.

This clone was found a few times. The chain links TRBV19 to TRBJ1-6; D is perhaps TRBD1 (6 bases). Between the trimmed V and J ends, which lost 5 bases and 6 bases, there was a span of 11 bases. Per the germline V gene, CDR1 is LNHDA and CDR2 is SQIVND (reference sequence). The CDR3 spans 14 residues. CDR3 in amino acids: CASSGGQVNSPLHF. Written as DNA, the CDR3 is TGTGCCAGTAGTGGGGGCCAGGTTAATTCACCCCTCCACTTT. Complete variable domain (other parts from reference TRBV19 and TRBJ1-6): DGGITQSPKYLFRKEGQNVTLSCEQNLNHDAMYWYRQDPGQGLRLIYYSQIVNDFQKGDIAEGYSVSREKKESFPLTVTSAQKNPTAFYLCASSGGQVNSPLHFGNGTRLTVT.